Below, 29 T cell receptor beta chains from the same sample are listed, as sequenced in a study of molecular identifiers for immune sequencing clone quantification. TCRdb re-derived calls from the PCR reads in MiXCR, one entry per CDR3 protein. The sample holds 400,000 to 600,000 distinct CDR3 sequences; about a fifth are singletons and the top ten take about 0.8%. Sequenced material: naive CD8+ T cells from blood, with Jurkat cell RNA spiked in. Subset specified: FACS-sorted CD8+CD4-CCR7+CD45RA+ naive T cells. The receptors shown here come from a human donor in good health. Some libraries in this study had Jurkat cell RNA spiked in.

This clonotype has ten or more counts. V gene TRBV20-1 combines with J gene TRBJ2-3, with TRBD1 matching over 9 bases. This CDR3 has 15 amino acids. Losses at the gene ends were 2 bases for V and 4 bases for J; bases not matched to a gene: 7. Per the germline V gene, CDR1 is DFQATT and CDR2 is SNEGSKA (reference sequence). CDR3 coding DNA: TGCAGTGCTAGATCGACAGGGGGGGACTCAGATACGCAGTATTTT. Protein product: CSARSTGGDSDTQYF.

CDR3: CASSGVTLGVTQYF. CDR3 nucleotide sequence: TGTGCCAGCAGTGGAGTTACACTCGGGGTGACCCAGTACTTC. The chain links TRBV25-1 to TRBJ2-5; the D gene is possibly TRBD2 (5 bases). Germline assignment: CDR1 MGHDK and CDR2 SYGVNS. The V end lost 4 bases, the J end lost 7 bases, and 16 bases lay between the germline ends. This CDR3 spans 14 amino acids.

Of note for this clonotype: A much larger clone sits a single nucleotide away, making a read error possible. CDR3 amino acids: CASSYLAGGRDEQYF. DNA of the CDR3: TGTGCCAGCAGTTACTTGGCGGGAGGTAGGGACGAGCAGTACTTC. The rearrangement joins TRBV6-5 to TRBJ2-7, with 8 bases fitting TRBD2. CDR3 size: 15 residues. Germline CDR1 MNHEY, CDR2 SVGAGI. The V segment lost 1 base and the J segment 5 bases; nucleotides outside the gene matches: 7.

Concerning this clonotype itself: A much bigger clone sits one base away, suggesting this may be a read error. The DNA of the CDR3 is TGTGCCAGCAGTCCCGAAGATCGCGCTGGCTACACCTTC. Its protein is CASSPEDRAGYTF. The J gene is TRBJ1-2, the V gene TRBV2; D not certain. Germline CDR1 and CDR2: SNHLY and FYNNEI. V was shortened by 5 bases and J by 7 bases, with 14 bases between the two germline ends. This CDR3 region has 13 residues. Combining the CDR3 with reference TRBV2 and TRBJ1-2 gives the whole variable domain EPEVTQTPSHQVTQMGQEVILRCVPISNHLYFYWYRQILGQKVEFLVSFYNNEISEKSEIFDDQFSVERPDGSNFTLKIRSTKLEDSAMYFCASSPEDRAGYTFGSGTRLTVV.

Worth noting for this clonotype: A much larger clone differs by one base, so this may be a read error. The J gene is TRBJ2-5, the V gene TRBV28; TRBD1 matches 11 bases. The CDR3 runs to 16 residues. From germline, CDR1 is MDHEN and CDR2 SYDVKM. CDR3 residues: CACSSWDRGSVETQYF. CDR3 nucleotides: TGTGCCTGCAGTTCTTGGGACAGGGGGTCGGTGGAGACCCAGTACTTC. The full variable domain, completed using reference TRBV28 and TRBJ2-5, is DVKVTQSSRYLVKRTGEKVFLECVQDMDHENMFWYRQDPGLGLRLIYFSYDVKMKEKGDIPEGYSVSREKKERFSLILESASTNQTSMYLCACSSWDRGSVETQYFGPGTRLLVL.

Points on this clonotype: This may stem from a read error, because a much larger clone lies one nucleotide away. CDR3 coding DNA: TGTGCCAGCTCCGGGAACTCGGCAGTTGTAAGCTACGAGCAGTACTTC. Translation gives CASSGNSAVVSYEQYF. This chain connects TRBV28 to TRBJ2-7; possibly TRBD2 for D (5 bases). The CDR3 is 16 residues long. V was shortened by 8 bases and J by 3 bases, with 23 bases between the two germline ends. Germline V gives CDR1 MDHEN, CDR2 SYDVKM.

In its sample, this clonotype was seen a few times. The rearrangement joins TRBV10-3 to TRBJ1-1; TRBD1 might be the D (6 bases). Germline values: CDR1 ENHRY, CDR2 SYGVKD. The CDR3 extends over 15 amino acids. The germline V and J ends were trimmed by 6 bases and 1 base, with 15 bases remaining between them. CDR3 DNA sequence: TGTGCCATCAGCCCGGTGGGACAATCGAACACTGAAGCTTTCTTT. Residues: CAISPVGQSNTEAFF.

The chain is built from TRBV27 and TRBJ2-3; 11 bases fit TRBD2. CDR1 is MNHEY, CDR2 SMNVEV, per germline (reference sequence). The V segment lost 5 bases and the J segment 8 bases; nucleotides outside the gene matches: 9. This CDR3 contains 15 residues. The CDR3 coding sequence is TGTGCCAGCAGTCTACTAGCGGGAGAGGCAGGTACGCAGTATTTT. It specifies CASSLLAGEAGTQYF.

This clonotype appeared many times. The chain has TRBV11-2 and TRBJ2-3; D is undetermined. V was trimmed by 5 bases and J by 0 bases, leaving 15 bases between them. The CDR3 is 16 residues long. Germline V lookup: CDR1 SGHAT, CDR2 FQNNGV. The DNA of the CDR3 is TGTGCCAGCAGCCCTCAGACGAGATCTAGCACAGATACGCAGTATTTT. Translating gives CASSPQTRSSTDTQYF.

J is TRBJ1-5 and V is TRBV4-3; D is possibly TRBD1 (6 bases). The germline V gene has CDR1 LGHNA and CDR2 YSLEER. V lost 2 bases, J lost 6 bases, and 14 bases lay in between. CDR3 length: 15 amino acids. CDR3 coding DNA: TGCGCCAGCAGCCAACTTCCGGGGGGCTCTCAGCCCCAGCATTTT. Translation: CASSQLPGGSQPQHF.

Only one count was recorded for this clonotype. The junction departs from the called germline gene at one end, perhaps through a read error. The rearrangement links TRBV5-3 to TRBJ1-4; TRBD1 is a possible D gene (5 bases). TRBV5-3 is designated an ORF whose function remains uncertain. The CDR3 has 14 amino acids. The DNA of the CDR3 is TGTGCCAGCAGCTTTGGGGGAGTGGATGAAAAACTGTTTTTT. Translating gives CASSFGGVDEKLFF.

As regards this clonotype: This clone may be a read error of a much larger clone one base away. CDR3 nucleotide sequence: TGTGCCAGTGGTATTGGACAGGGGAGCAATCAGCCCCAGCATTTT. Its translation is CASGIGQGSNQPQHF. The rearrangement links TRBV19 to TRBJ1-5, with TRBD1 matching over 9 bases. The CDR3 covers 15 residues. Germline-derived CDR1 and CDR2 are LNHDA and SQIVND (reference sequence).

This clonotype came up many times. The chain employs TRBV4-3 and TRBJ1-1, with D unresolved. Germline CDR1 is LGHNA and CDR2 is YSLEER. Trimming removed 0 bases from V and 1 base from J, with 12 bases in between. This CDR3 is 16 amino acids long. CDR3 residues: CASSQDRSQTNTEAFF. Here the CDR3 DNA reads TGCGCCAGCAGCCAAGATAGGTCGCAGACGAACACTGAAGCTTTCTTT.

This clonotype came up a few times. The rearrangement links TRBV19 to TRBJ2-2; D gene ambiguous. Trimming shortened V by 3 bases and J by 4 bases, and 15 bases separated the two germline ends. This CDR3 comprises 16 residues. Germline values: CDR1 LNHDA, CDR2 SQIVND (reference sequence). The CDR3 coding sequence is TGTGCCAGTAGTATCTTTGGGCTCAGAAGCACCGGGGAGCTGTTTTTT. Its protein product is CASSIFGLRSTGELFF.

In this sample, this clonotype turned up many times. This chain uses TRBV19 with TRBJ2-3, with 10 bases fitting TRBD2. The CDR3 is 17 amino acids. With 3 bases clipped from V and 4 bases from J, the junction kept 10 bases outside the gene matches. Germline CDR1 is LNHDA and CDR2 is SQIVND (reference sequence). CDR3 coding DNA: TGTGCCAGTAGTATTCCCCCCGCTAGCGGGGGTTCAGATACGCAGTATTTT. It translates to CASSIPPASGGSDTQYF.

The chain is built from TRBV7-6 and TRBJ2-3; no definite D call. The CDR3 is 17 amino acids. V was cut by 1 base and J by 4 bases, with 18 bases left in between. The germline gives CDR1 SGHVS, CDR2 FNYEAQ. The DNA for the CDR3 is TGTGCCAGCAGCTTAGAGGGTACCCTAAGTGGCGCAGATACGCAGTATTTT. This sequence encodes CASSLEGTLSGADTQYF. The full variable domain, with the rest looked up from reference TRBV7-6 and TRBJ2-3, is GAGVSQSPRYKVTKRGQDVALRCDPISGHVSLYWYRQALGQGPEFLTYFNYEAQQDKSGLPNDRFSAERPEGSISTLTIQRTEQRDSAMYRCASSLEGTLSGADTQYFGPGTRLTVL.

This sequence joins TRBV10-3 and TRBJ2-7; no clear D gene. The CDR3 sequence is 13 residues long. Looked up from germline, CDR1 is ENHRY and CDR2 is SYGVKD. The ends were cut back, 3 bases at V and 7 bases at J, with 13 bases in the middle. The CDR3 loop reads CAISDPFELEQYF. CDR3 in DNA: TGTGCCATCAGTGACCCTTTTGAGCTAGAGCAGTACTTC.

This clonotype was seen a few times. CDR3 DNA: TGTGCCAGCAGTCTAATTGGGGTTGCCGGGGAGCTGTTTTTT. Amino acids: CASSLIGVAGELFF. J is TRBJ2-2 and V is TRBV27; D is unresolved. The CDR3 consists of 14 residues. From germline, CDR1 is MNHEY and CDR2 SMNVEV (reference sequence). Trimming took 5 bases from V and 6 from J, leaving 13 bases between them.

Ten or more counts support this clonotype. The V and J genes are TRBV7-9 and TRBJ1-1; weak D call: TRBD1 (5 bases). Germline assignment: CDR1 SEHNR and CDR2 FQNEAQ (reference sequence). Trimming pared 3 bases from V and 2 bases from J, leaving 10 bases between. The CDR3 contains 14 residues. The CDR3 sequence: CASSFGAVNTEAFF. The CDR3 DNA sequence: TGTGCCAGCAGCTTTGGGGCAGTTAACACTGAAGCTTTCTTT. Variable domain in full (rest from reference TRBV7-9 and TRBJ1-1): DTGVSQNPRHKITKRGQNVTFRCDPISEHNRLYWYRQTLGQGPEFLTYFQNEAQLEKSRLLSDRFSAERPKGSFSTLEIQRTEQGDSAMYLCASSFGAVNTEAFFGQGTRLTVV.

This clonotype was seen a handful of times. The chain uses TRBV7-9 and TRBJ2-5; possible D gene TRBD2, 6 bases. This CDR3 spans 15 amino acids. The germline CDR1 and CDR2 sequences are SEHNR and FQNEAQ (reference sequence). Between the trimmed V and J ends, which lost 6 bases and 9 bases, there was a span of 23 bases. In DNA form, the CDR3 reads TGTGCCAGCAGTCGACTAGTTTTTGGGGAAGTGGCCCAGTACTTC. Its translation is CASSRLVFGEVAQYF.

The gene calls are TRBV6-6 and TRBJ2-1; no firm D call. The length of the CDR3 is 16 residues. Trimming took off 0 bases at V and 4 bases at J, with 13 bases between the two ends. Germline CDR1 and CDR2: MNHNY and SVGAGI (reference sequence). This CDR3 reads CASSYSNRPRYNEQFF. CDR3 coding DNA: TGTGCCAGCAGTTACTCGAACAGACCAAGATACAATGAGCAGTTCTTC.

This clonotype was picked up many times. The V and J genes are TRBV7-9 and TRBJ2-5; no definite D call. Trimming removed 5 bases from V and 2 bases from J, with 9 bases in between. The CDR3 extends over 13 amino acids. Looked up from germline, CDR1 is SEHNR and CDR2 is FQNEAQ (reference sequence). DNA for the CDR3: TGTGCCAGCAGCCCGGTGGTACAAGAGACCCAGTACTTC. Translated: CASSPVVQETQYF.

This clonotype was counted between two and nine times. This chain links TRBV30 with TRBJ2-1; 8 bases are a match to TRBD2. V trimming: 2 bases; J trimming: 7 bases; junction bases outside the gene matches: 4. Germline CDR1 GTSNPN, CDR2 SVGIG (reference sequence). This CDR3 spans 13 amino acids. The CDR3 DNA reads as TGTGCCTGGAGTACACGACTAGCGAATGAGCAGTTCTTC. It yields the protein CAWSTRLANEQFF.

This clonotype has a handful of counts. The chain has TRBV28 and TRBJ1-5; 7 bases line up with TRBD1. V dropped 6 bases and J dropped 3; count of bases not matched to a gene: 14. Germline CDR1 and CDR2: MDHEN and SYDVKM. The CDR3 runs 17 residues. The CDR3, as DNA: TGTGCCAGCAGAAACCTCGATGTTGGGACAGACAATCAGCCCCAGCATTTT. Its protein is CASRNLDVGTDNQPQHF.

As regards this clonotype: A much larger clone differs by one base, so this may be a read error. The gene calls are TRBV7-6 and TRBJ1-5; no clear D. The germline gives CDR1 SGHVS, CDR2 FNYEAQ. The CDR3 spans 16 residues. In DNA, the CDR3 is TGTGCCAGCAGCCCGGGTCCCAAAGTGAGCAATCGGCCCCAGCATTTT. Protein product: CASSPGPKVSNRPQHF.

This clonotype was seen ten or more times. The genes are TRBV4-3 and TRBJ2-7, with TRBD2 matching 11 bases. From germline, CDR1 is LGHNA and CDR2 YSLEER. The trim removed 0 bases at V and 11 bases at J, leaving 6 bases unmatched. This CDR3 spans 14 amino acids. This CDR3 is CASSQDLTSGAEYF. The CDR3 region has the DNA TGCGCCAGCAGCCAAGATCTGACTAGCGGGGCGGAGTACTTC.

This clonotype came up a few times. The chain is built from TRBV7-9 and TRBJ2-5, with TRBD2 identical over 9 bases. The J segment lost 5 bases and the V segment lost 5 bases, leaving 6 bases of the junction unmatched. The CDR3 contains 14 residues. Germline V gene sequence: CDR1 SEHNR, CDR2 FQNEAQ (reference sequence). This CDR3 reads CASSRSGSEETQYF. The DNA of the CDR3 is TGTGCCAGCAGCCGTAGCGGGAGCGAGGAGACCCAGTACTTC.

This clonotype was observed a few times. V and J are TRBV19 and TRBJ2-1; 9 bases align to TRBD2. V lost 5 bases, J lost 6 bases, and 11 bases stayed unmatched. The germline V gene encodes CDR1 LNHDA and CDR2 SQIVND (reference sequence). The CDR3 runs 16 residues. The CDR3 coding sequence is TGTGCCAGTAGTCCTCTAGCGGGACCAGGGTTCAATGAGCAGTTCTTC. Its protein product is CASSPLAGPGFNEQFF.

The gene calls are TRBV5-1 and TRBJ2-5, with 8 bases aligning to TRBD2. The V segment lost 2 bases and the J segment 8 bases; nucleotides outside the gene matches: 11. The CDR3 covers 15 residues. Germline CDR1 is SGHRS and CDR2 is YFSETQ. CDR3: CASSFDAGGPTTQYF. The CDR3 coding sequence is TGCGCCAGCAGCTTCGACGCGGGGGGCCCCACCACCCAGTACTTC.